These T cell receptor beta chains were read from a single sample in a study of spatial heterogeneity in lung cancer. One entry per CDR3 protein, called by TCRdb with MiXCR from the 5' RACE reads. The sample includes 110,000 or so distinct CDR3 sequences, 10% to 11% of them seen just once. The sample consisted of PBMCs, taken at follow-up. These receptors all come from a female donor with early-stage non-small cell lung cancer. CDR3s include the opening cysteine and the closing phenylalanine or tryptophan. Clone size, where shown, is once, few, many, or a class for clones that have expanded.

CDR3: CSAKQGLGTLYGYTF; V: TRBV20-1; J: TRBJ1-2; length: 15; size: many
CDR3: CASSERTTNTGELFF; V: TRBV2; J: TRBJ2-2; length: 15; size: .
CDR3: CASSLGAGDWTDTQYF; V: TRBV27; J: TRBJ2-3; length: 16; size: few
CDR3: CASSSLSLPYGYTF; V: TRBV27; J: TRBJ1-2; length: 14; size: .
CDR3: CSVEDRGRSPYEQYF; V: TRBV29-1; J: TRBJ2-7; length: 15; size: .
CDR3: CATSGPTSGGPSLSYNEQFF; V: TRBV24-1; J: TRBJ2-1; length: 20; size: many
CDR3: CASSLLAGEQTGELFF; V: TRBV12-3/TRBV12-4; J: TRBJ2-2; length: 16; size: many
CDR3: CATGTSGRGETQYF; V: TRBV10-3; J: TRBJ2-5; length: 14; size: .
CDR3: CASSSAQGSYNEQFF; V: TRBV7-9; J: TRBJ2-1; length: 15; size: .
CDR3: CAGGAGNQPQHF; V: TRBV6-2/TRBV6-3; J: TRBJ1-5; length: 12; size: .
CDR3: CASSSPSGSVRGEQYF; V: TRBV28; J: TRBJ2-7; length: 16; size: few
CDR3: CASSFGLAVDNEQFF; V: TRBV7-2; J: TRBJ2-1; length: 15; size: .
CDR3: CAWSVLADNQPQHF; V: TRBV30; J: TRBJ1-5; length: 14; size: .
CDR3: CASSETMAKNIQYF; V: TRBV9; J: TRBJ2-4; length: 14; size: .
CDR3: CASSYLGDGYTF; V: TRBV6-6; J: TRBJ1-2; length: 12; size: few
CDR3: CASSRGPRTEAFF; V: TRBV2; J: TRBJ1-1; length: 13; size: .
CDR3: CASSLSTGRAEAFF; V: TRBV7-9; J: TRBJ1-1; length: 14; size: few
CDR3: CSVDGQGSEQYF; V: TRBV29-1; J: TRBJ2-7; length: 12; size: .
CDR3: CASSLNHRQGYEQYF; V: TRBV7-8; J: TRBJ2-7; length: 15; size: few
CDR3: CSARVASSGTDTQYF; V: TRBV20-1; J: TRBJ2-3; length: 15; size: many
CDR3: CATSEIETQYF; V: TRBV15; J: TRBJ2-5; length: 11; size: .
CDR3: CSAQTHYGYTF; V: TRBV20-1; J: TRBJ1-2; length: 11; size: many
CDR3: CASSIGLQSTDTQYF; V: TRBV19; J: TRBJ2-3; length: 15; size: few
CDR3: CASRSGTQKNEKLFF; V: TRBV7-8; J: TRBJ1-4; length: 15; size: few
CDR3: CSARDSGPYEQYF; V: TRBV20-1; J: TRBJ2-7; length: 13; size: .
CDR3: CASLAGTGGRATGELFF; V: TRBV2; J: TRBJ2-2; length: 17; size: few
CDR3: CASSLDGYYGYTF; V: TRBV5-1; J: TRBJ1-2; length: 13; size: .
CDR3: CSVAGPGQNSPLHF; V: TRBV29-1; J: TRBJ1-6; length: 14; size: .
CDR3: CASSPGTTTDTQYF; V: TRBV19; J: TRBJ2-3; length: 14; size: many
CDR3: CASSAEGRGLETQYF; V: TRBV6-5; J: TRBJ2-5; length: 15; size: .
CDR3: CASSLLLPINEQFF; V: TRBV28; J: TRBJ2-1; length: 14; size: few
CDR3: CSARATAEGQFF; V: TRBV20-1; J: TRBJ2-1; length: 12; size: .
CDR3: CASSQRFGRAEYNEQFF; V: TRBV4-3; J: TRBJ2-1; length: 17; size: few
CDR3: CASSFEGGRSGANVLTF; V: TRBV12-3/TRBV12-4; J: TRBJ2-6; length: 17; size: many
CDR3: CASSPAGVTDTQYF; V: TRBV18; J: TRBJ2-3; length: 14; size: few
CDR3: CASSQTSGAKNIQYF; V: TRBV28; J: TRBJ2-4; length: 15; size: few
CDR3: CASSYGEGQPSYEQYF; V: TRBV6-5; J: TRBJ2-7; length: 16; size: .
CDR3: CASSTQGSGANVLTF; V: TRBV7-6; J: TRBJ2-6; length: 15; size: .
CDR3: CATRARGVSTEAFF; V: TRBV27; J: TRBJ1-1; length: 14; size: once
CDR3: CAWSGTGTAQPQHF; V: TRBV30; J: TRBJ1-5; length: 14; size: .
CDR3: CASSPGTAMNTEAFF; V: TRBV18; J: TRBJ1-1; length: 15; size: .
CDR3: CSVSGLAGPRETQYF; V: TRBV29-1; J: TRBJ2-5; length: 15; size: .
CDR3: CASSTSPRSYEQYF; V: TRBV5-1; J: TRBJ2-7; length: 14; size: .
CDR3: CATTRESREYEKLFF; V: TRBV15; J: TRBJ1-4; length: 15; size: .
CDR3: CASSKREGWIVGSYNEQFF; V: TRBV5-1; J: TRBJ2-1; length: 19; size: few
CDR3: CASSLGRVDSPLHF; V: TRBV11-1; J: TRBJ1-6; length: 14; size: many
CDR3: CASSLRQADTQYF; V: TRBV27; J: TRBJ2-3; length: 13; size: once
CDR3: CASSKEEEGAFF; V: TRBV21-1; J: TRBJ1-1; length: 12; size: many